This T cell receptor beta chain was identified during a study of shared T cell receptors in the human thymus. Assay: immunoSEQ multiplex PCR; the TCRdb copy retains only in-frame clones and omits some. In the table there are 550,000 to 800,000 clones, approximately 85% of which are singletons. This clone appeared a few times. V lost 1 base and J lost 0, with 9 bases in between. The CDR3 contains 15 residues. CDR1 and CDR2 from the germline V gene are SGHVS and FQNEAQ. A further study also used this sample, focusing on human thymus T cells. Per that study: Infants, healthy and Finnish, who were having corrective surgery for congenital heart defects served as donors. Thymic resections from corrective heart surgery supplied the tissue. Apparent skewing of V and J gene usage characterized both thymic and blood repertoires. Overlap was high between thymic repertoires from unrelated individuals, as reported in related research.

This chain links TRBV7-8 with TRBJ1-1; unclear D gene. The source of this sequence is a girl less than two years old with a congenital heart defect. Sequencing used thymocytes. DNA for the CDR3: TGTGCCAGCAGCTTAGGGTTAACGGTGAACACTGAAGCTTTCTTT. This gives the protein CASSLGLTVNTEAFF.